This TCR beta chain was captured in a study of regulatory T cells in long-lasting Graves disease. Study-level information: Patients newly diagnosed with Graves' had been on antithyroid drugs for under 3 months. Study-wide findings and caveats: Only a small sample size was used, which may have cut accuracy.

CDR1 is MNHNS and CDR2 is SASEGT in the germline V gene. Trimming stripped 1 base from V and 2 bases from J, with 6 bases between. The CDR3 has 15 amino acids. As for time point: newly diagnosed GD, antithyroid drugs for less than 3 months. Isolated PBMC RNA provided the starting material for the TCR library. The table lists this clonotype with many counts. The antigen is undetermined. Relying on iRepertoire HTBI primers and Arm-PCR of CDR3 regions, the team built TCR beta libraries. Original processing notes: From all samples, identification returned 12 to 15 TRBJ and about 60 TRBV segments. TCRdb used MiXCR to reprocess the multiplex PCR reads, holding one entry per CDR3 protein. It is TCRdb's table, rather than the study itself, that gives the V and J calls and clone size. Among about 450,000 distinct CDR3 sequences listed, about 16% were seen once. These records were also assigned to another study, of T cells in Graves' hyperthyroidism and ophthalmopathy. That paper notes: Stable hyperthyroidism and ophthalmopathy were separated using 13 V-J signatures.

The chain uses TRBV6-1 and TRBJ2-6, with D hard to call. The input for sequencing was peripheral blood mononuclear cells (PBMCs), taken at new diagnosis, from a patient treated with antithyroid drugs. The clonotype comes from a woman aged 25 to 45 with Graves disease. The CDR3 nucleotides read TGTGCCAGCAGTGAAGACTCGGCTGGGGCCAACGTCCTGACTTTC. Protein: CASSEDSAGANVLTF.